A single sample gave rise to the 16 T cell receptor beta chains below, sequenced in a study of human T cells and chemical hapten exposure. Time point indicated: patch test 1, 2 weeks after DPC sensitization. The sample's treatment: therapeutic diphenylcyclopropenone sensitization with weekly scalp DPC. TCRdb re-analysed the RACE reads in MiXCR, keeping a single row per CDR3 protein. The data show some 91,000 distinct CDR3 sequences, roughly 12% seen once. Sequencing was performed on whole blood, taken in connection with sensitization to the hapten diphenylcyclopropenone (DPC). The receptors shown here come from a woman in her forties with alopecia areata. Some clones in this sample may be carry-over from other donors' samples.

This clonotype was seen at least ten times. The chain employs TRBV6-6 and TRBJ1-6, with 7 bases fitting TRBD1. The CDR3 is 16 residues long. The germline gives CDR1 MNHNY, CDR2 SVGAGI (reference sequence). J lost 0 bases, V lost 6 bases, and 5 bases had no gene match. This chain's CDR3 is CASRKDRVSYNSPLHF. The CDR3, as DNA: TGTGCCAGCAGGAAAGACAGGGTCTCCTATAATTCACCCCTCCACTTT.

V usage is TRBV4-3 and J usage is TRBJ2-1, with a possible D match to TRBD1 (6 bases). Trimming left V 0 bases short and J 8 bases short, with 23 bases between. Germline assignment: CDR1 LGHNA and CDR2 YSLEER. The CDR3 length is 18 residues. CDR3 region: CASSQDRTRGIGLYEQFF. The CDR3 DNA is TGCGCCAGCAGCCAAGATCGCACTAGGGGGATAGGGTTGTATGAGCAGTTCTTC.

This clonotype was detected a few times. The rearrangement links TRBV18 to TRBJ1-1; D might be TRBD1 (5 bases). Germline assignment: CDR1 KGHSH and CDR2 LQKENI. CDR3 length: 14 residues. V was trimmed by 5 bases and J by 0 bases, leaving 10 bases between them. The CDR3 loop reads CASSKGGVNTEAFF. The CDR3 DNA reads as TGTGCCAGCTCAAAGGGAGGGGTGAACACTGAAGCTTTCTTT.

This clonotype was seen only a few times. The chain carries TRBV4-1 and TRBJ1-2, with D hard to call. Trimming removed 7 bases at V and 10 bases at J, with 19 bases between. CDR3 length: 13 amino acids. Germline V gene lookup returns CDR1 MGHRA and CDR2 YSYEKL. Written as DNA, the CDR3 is TGCGCCAGCACCCGCTCGCCCGCTATTGTCTACACCTTC. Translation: CASTRSPAIVYTF.

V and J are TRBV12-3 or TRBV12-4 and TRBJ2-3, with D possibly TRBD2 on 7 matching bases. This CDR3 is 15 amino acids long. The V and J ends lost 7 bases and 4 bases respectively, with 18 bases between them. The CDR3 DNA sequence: TGTGCCAGCAATATAGGGGGGGGCCTGTCAGATACGCAGTATTTT. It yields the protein CASNIGGGLSDTQYF.

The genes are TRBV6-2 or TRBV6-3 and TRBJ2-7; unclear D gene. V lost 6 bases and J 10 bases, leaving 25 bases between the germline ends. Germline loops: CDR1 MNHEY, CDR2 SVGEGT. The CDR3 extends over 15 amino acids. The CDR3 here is CASRPFRGPYDAQYF. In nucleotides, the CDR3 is TGTGCCAGCAGGCCCTTCAGAGGACCTTACGACGCACAGTACTTC.

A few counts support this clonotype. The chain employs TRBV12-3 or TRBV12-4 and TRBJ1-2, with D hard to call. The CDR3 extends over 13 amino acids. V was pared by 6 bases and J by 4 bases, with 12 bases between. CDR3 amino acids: CASRLGNGYGYTF. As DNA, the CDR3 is TGTGCCAGCAGACTAGGGAACGGCTATGGCTACACCTTC.

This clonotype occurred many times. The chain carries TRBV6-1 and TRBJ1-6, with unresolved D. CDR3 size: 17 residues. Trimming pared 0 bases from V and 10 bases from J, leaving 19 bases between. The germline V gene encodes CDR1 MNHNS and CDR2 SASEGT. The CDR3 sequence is CASSEAFRWESGSPLHF. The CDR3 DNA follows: TGTGCCAGCAGTGAAGCGTTTCGATGGGAGAGTGGATCACCCCTCCACTTT.

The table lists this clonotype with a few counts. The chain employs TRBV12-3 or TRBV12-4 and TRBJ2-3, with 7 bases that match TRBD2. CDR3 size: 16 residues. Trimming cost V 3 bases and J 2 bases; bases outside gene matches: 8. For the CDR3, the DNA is TGTGCCAGCAGTTTCTCCCGGACTAGAACCACAGATACGCAGTATTTT. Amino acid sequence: CASSFSRTRTTDTQYF.

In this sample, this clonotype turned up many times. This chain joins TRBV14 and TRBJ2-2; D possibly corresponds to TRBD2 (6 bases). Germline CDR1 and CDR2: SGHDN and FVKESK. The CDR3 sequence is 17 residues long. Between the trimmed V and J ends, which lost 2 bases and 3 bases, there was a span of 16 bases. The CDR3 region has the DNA TGTGCCAGCAGCCAATTCCCAGCTGGACTATACACCGGGGAGCTGTTTTTT. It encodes CASSQFPAGLYTGELFF.

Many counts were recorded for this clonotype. CDR3 sequence reads: CASRFADTQYF. The CDR3 DNA is TGTGCCAGCAGGTTCGCAGATACGCAGTATTTT. V usage is TRBV27 and J usage is TRBJ2-3; D gene ambiguous. Per the germline V gene, CDR1 is MNHEY and CDR2 is SMNVEV (reference sequence). This CDR3 has 11 residues. Trimming removed 6 bases at V and 4 bases at J, with 5 bases between.

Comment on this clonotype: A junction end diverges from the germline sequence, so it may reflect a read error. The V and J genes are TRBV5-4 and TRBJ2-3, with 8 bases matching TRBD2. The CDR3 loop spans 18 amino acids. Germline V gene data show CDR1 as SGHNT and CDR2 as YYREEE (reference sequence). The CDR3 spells CVSSLFFVAGMRTDTQYF. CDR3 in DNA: TGTGTCAGCAGCTTGTTTTTCGTAGCGGGAATGCGCACAGATACGCAGTATTTT.

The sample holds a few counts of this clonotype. The CDR3, as DNA: TGTGCCCAAAACAGGGTGAACACTGAAGCTTTCTTT. Translation: CAQNRVNTEAFF. The rearrangement joins TRBV30 to TRBJ1-1, with D possibly matching TRBD1 (6 bases). V lost 8 bases, J lost 0 bases, and 10 bases lay in between. The germline V gene has CDR1 GTSNPN and CDR2 SVGIG (reference sequence). The CDR3 runs 12 residues.

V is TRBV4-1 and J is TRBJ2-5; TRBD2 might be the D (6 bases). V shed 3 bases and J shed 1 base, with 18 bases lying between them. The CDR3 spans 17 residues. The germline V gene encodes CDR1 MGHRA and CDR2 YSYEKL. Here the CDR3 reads CASSQIHERTIQETQYF. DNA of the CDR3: TGCGCCAGCAGCCAGATCCACGAACGGACTATCCAAGAGACCCAGTACTTC.

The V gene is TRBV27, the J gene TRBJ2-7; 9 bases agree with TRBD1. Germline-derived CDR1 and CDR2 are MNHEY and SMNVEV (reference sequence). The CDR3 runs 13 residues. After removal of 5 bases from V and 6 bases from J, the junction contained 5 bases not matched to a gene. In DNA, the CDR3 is TGTGCCAGCAGTAGGGACAGGGAGCGCGAGCAGTACTTC. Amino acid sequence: CASSRDREREQYF.

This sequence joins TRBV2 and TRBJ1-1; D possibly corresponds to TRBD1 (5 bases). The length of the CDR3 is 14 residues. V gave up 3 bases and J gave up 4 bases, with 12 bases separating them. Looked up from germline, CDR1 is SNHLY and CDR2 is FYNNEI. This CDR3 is CASSESGTLTEAFF. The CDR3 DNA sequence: TGTGCCAGCAGTGAGTCGGGGACTCTCACTGAAGCTTTCTTT.